The rows below give T cell receptor beta chains drawn from one sample of a study of human T cells and chemical hapten exposure. TCRdb re-analysed the RACE reads in MiXCR, keeping a single row per CDR3 protein. The sample holds 300,000 to 400,000 distinct CDR3 sequences, around 6.9% seen once. Sequences were derived from whole blood, sampled in connection with sensitization to the hapten diphenylcyclopropenone (DPC). Receptors originate from a woman between 18 and 30 years old with alopecia areata. Some clones in this sample may be carry-over from other donors' samples. Both conserved end residues are part of each CDR3. D genes are given only for firm matches. Rows may omit the clone size; those that give it use once, few, many or a size class.

D gene,J gene,clone size,V gene,CDR3 protein,CDR3 DNA
-,TRBJ2-3,many,TRBV27,CASSQKHTGLRTDTQYF,TGTGCCAGCAGTCAAAAACATACGGGACTGCGCACAGATACGCAGTATTTT
TRBD1,TRBJ1-4,-,TRBV2,CASSDQDRGNEKLFF,TGTGCCAGCAGTGACCAGGACAGGGGGAATGAAAAACTGTTTTTT
-,TRBJ2-7,-,TRBV20-1,CSAGFYEQYF,TGCAGTGCTGGTTTTTACGAGCAGTACTTC
-,TRBJ2-3,few,TRBV12-5,CASAPGSSTDTQYF,TGTGCTAGTGCCCCAGGGTCCAGCACAGATACGCAGTATTTT
-,TRBJ2-3,-,TRBV2,CASSTSGTPPYF,TGTGCCAGCAGTACGTCCGGGACCCCCCCGTATTTT
TRBD1,TRBJ1-4,many,TRBV12-3/TRBV12-4,CASSLELWTGNEKLFF,TGTGCCAGCAGTTTAGAACTATGGACAGGGAATGAAAAACTGTTTTTT
-,TRBJ2-3,-,TRBV29-1,CSAAPAGSTDTQYF,TGCAGCGCCGCCCCAGCGGGCAGCACAGATACGCAGTATTTT
-,TRBJ2-7,few,TRBV4-1,CASSQYMQGRFEQYF,TGCGCCAGCAGCCAATACATGCAGGGGCGCTTCGAGCAGTACTTC
-,TRBJ1-5,-,TRBV5-6,CASSLGQTRSNQPQHF,TGTGCCAGCAGCTTGGGACAGACCCGTAGCAATCAGCCCCAGCATTTT
TRBD2,TRBJ2-3,few,TRBV7-2,CASSVTSGGPPGPTDTQYF,TGTGCCAGCAGCGTGACTAGCGGGGGGCCTCCAGGGCCCACAGATACGCAGTATTTT